The 19 T cell receptor beta chains listed next were all sequenced from one sample in a study of cytomegalovirus exposure and HLA in healthy donors. The PCR employed 60 Vbeta primers together with 13 Jbeta primers. Profiled with immunoSEQ multiplex PCR; TCRdb holds only in-frame clones, not every one. The sample includes fewer than 200,000 clones, roughly 71% of them seen just once. Specimen: PBMCs. The source of these receptors is a girl aged 10 to 17 in good health and CMV-seronegative.

The V call is TRBV7-9, the J call TRBJ1-6, with TRBD1 matching over 7 bases. V shed 5 bases and J 7 bases; nucleotides not matched to a gene: 8. Germline V gene lookup returns CDR1 SEHNR and CDR2 FQNEAQ (reference sequence). The CDR3 is 15 residues long. Here the CDR3 reads CASSPPGTANSPLHF. CDR3 coding DNA: TGTGCCAGCAGCCCCCCGGGGACAGCCAATTCACCCCTCCACTTT. Filled out from reference TRBV7-9 and TRBJ1-6, the complete variable domain reads DTGVSQNPRHKITKRGQNVTFRCDPISEHNRLYWYRQTLGQGPEFLTYFQNEAQLEKSRLLSDRFSAERPKGSFSTLEIQRTEQGDSAMYLCASSPPGTANSPLHFGNGTRLTVT.

This clone was counted only a few times. The chain links TRBV5-4 to TRBJ2-3; TRBD1 matches at 9 bases. Losses at the gene ends were 0 bases for V and 2 bases for J; bases not matched to a gene: 4. The germline CDR1 and CDR2 sequences are SGHNT and YYREEE (reference sequence). The CDR3 consists of 16 residues. CDR3: CASSLGQGGTTDTQYF. In nucleotides, the CDR3 is TGTGCCAGCAGCTTGGGACAGGGGGGAACCACAGATACGCAGTATTTT.

There are a few counts of this clone. This rearrangement joins TRBV27 to TRBJ2-3; D is possibly TRBD2 (5 bases). The CDR3 is 15 amino acids. Germline V gene sequence: CDR1 MNHEY, CDR2 SMNVEV (reference sequence). V lost 5 bases to trimming and J lost 0 bases, with 12 bases between them. The CDR3 loop is CASSRAVSSTDTQYF. The CDR3 DNA reads as TGTGCCAGCAGTAGAGCGGTGTCTAGCACAGATACGCAGTATTTT.

This chain joins TRBV6-5 and TRBJ2-7, with D perhaps matching TRBD1 (6 bases). Germline CDR1 MNHEY, CDR2 SVGAGI. There are 14 residues in the CDR3. V gave up 3 bases and J gave up 4 bases, with 13 bases separating them. The CDR3 DNA follows: TGTGCCAGCAGTTATATAGCACAGGGTTACGAGCAGTACTTC. Translated, it gives CASSYIAQGYEQYF.

V is TRBV27 and J is TRBJ1-2, with 7 bases that match TRBD1. The CDR3 runs 14 residues. Germline lookup yields CDR1 MNHEY and CDR2 SMNVEV (reference sequence). V lost 8 bases to trimming and J lost 8 bases; unmatched junction nucleotides: 14. CDR3 in DNA: TGTGCCAGCCGACGGGGACAGATCGAAAGAGGCTACACCTTC. Its translation is CASRRGQIERGYTF.

The rearrangement joins TRBV6-1 to TRBJ2-1; the match to TRBD2 covers 8 bases. The germline CDR1 and CDR2 sequences are MNHNS and SASEGT. With V trimmed by 2 bases and J by 6 bases, 3 bases remained unmatched. This CDR3 has 14 amino acids. The CDR3 is CASSETGGPNEQFF. CDR3 in DNA: TGTGCCAGCAGTGAAACGGGGGGGCCCAATGAGCAGTTCTTC.

This chain connects TRBV11-2 to TRBJ1-2, with a weak D call TRBD1 (6 bases). This CDR3 comprises 13 residues. V gave up 1 base and J gave up 5 bases, with 8 bases separating them. CDR1 SGHAT and CDR2 FQNNGV come from the germline V gene. CDR3 amino acids: CASSLGQGYGYTF. CDR3 nucleotide sequence: TGTGCCAGCAGCTTAGGGCAGGGGTATGGCTACACCTTC.

V usage is TRBV7-9 and J usage is TRBJ2-1; 7 positions agree with TRBD1. The CDR3 extends over 14 amino acids. Trimming cost V 3 bases and J 9 bases; bases outside gene matches: 8. CDR1 and CDR2 from the germline V gene are SEHNR and FQNEAQ (reference sequence). The CDR3 DNA follows: TGTGCCAGCAGCTTCCCTCAGGGGGACGGTGAGCAGTTCTTC. Amino acid sequence: CASSFPQGDGEQFF.

The chain employs TRBV4-1 and TRBJ1-4, with TRBD1 matching over 7 bases. This CDR3 has 15 amino acids. From germline, CDR1 is MGHRA and CDR2 YSYEKL. Trimming removed 6 bases from V and 3 bases from J; junction bases left unmatched: 7. CDR3 amino acids: CASSYTGTANEKLFF. For the CDR3, the DNA is TGCGCCAGCAGTTATACCGGGACAGCTAATGAAAAACTGTTTTTT.

The V and J genes are TRBV7-9 and TRBJ1-4; 7 bases agree with TRBD1. The CDR3 runs to 16 residues. Germline loops: CDR1 SEHNR, CDR2 FQNEAQ (reference sequence). Germline trimming cut 5 bases from V and 6 bases from J; bases unmatched to any gene: 12. CDR3 region: CASSLWLGGGDEKLFF. The CDR3 DNA follows: TGTGCCAGCAGCCTGTGGTTAGGGGGCGGGGATGAAAAACTGTTTTTT.

The rearrangement uses TRBV7-9 and TRBJ1-1, with unresolved D. The CDR3 loop spans 12 amino acids. CDR1 and CDR2 (germline): SEHNR, FQNEAQ (reference sequence). The V and J ends lost 5 bases and 2 bases respectively, with 6 bases between them. CDR3 protein: CASSHGNTEAFF. In DNA, the CDR3 is TGTGCCAGCAGCCACGGTAACACTGAAGCTTTCTTT.

This clone was picked up one time. The chain is built from TRBV9 and TRBJ2-7, with D hard to call. Trimming removed 4 bases at V and 0 bases at J, with 11 bases between. Germline V gene data show CDR1 as SGDLS and CDR2 as YYNGEE. This CDR3 region has 14 residues. The CDR3 DNA reads as TGTGCCAGCAGCCCACGAGGCAGCTCCTACGAGCAGTACTTC. It specifies CASSPRGSSYEQYF.

The rearrangement uses TRBV7-6 and TRBJ1-5; TRBD1 agrees at 9 bases. J lost 7 bases, V lost 1 base, and 5 bases had no gene match. The germline V gene has CDR1 SGHVS and CDR2 FNYEAQ. The CDR3 covers 15 residues. DNA of the CDR3: TGTGCCAGCAGCTTAGACACAGGGGGCTGGCAGCCCCAGCATTTT. Its protein is CASSLDTGGWQPQHF.

This rearrangement joins TRBV7-3 to TRBJ2-5; the match to TRBD2 covers 8 bases. V shed 2 bases and J 2 bases; nucleotides not matched to a gene: 10. The germline gives CDR1 SGHTA, CDR2 FQGTGA. The CDR3 has 17 amino acids. For the CDR3, the DNA is TGTGCCAGCAGCTTAGGATTGACAGCGGGGGTTCAAGAGACCCAGTACTTC. Amino acid sequence: CASSLGLTAGVQETQYF.

The chain uses TRBV7-9 and TRBJ2-7, with D perhaps matching TRBD1 (5 bases). There are 16 residues in the CDR3. Germline V CDR1 and CDR2: SEHNR, FQNEAQ (reference sequence). V was pared by 5 bases and J by 0 bases, with 17 bases between. The DNA of the CDR3 is TGTGCCAGCAGCCCACTGTCAGGGCAGAGCTCCTACGAGCAGTACTTC. This gives the protein CASSPLSGQSSYEQYF.

This chain connects TRBV11-2 to TRBJ2-7, with a tentative D call TRBD2 (6 bases). The germline CDR1 and CDR2 sequences are SGHAT and FQNNGV. Trimming shortened V by 5 bases and J by 3 bases, and 17 bases separated the two germline ends. This CDR3 is built from 15 residues. This CDR3 reads CASSPSAGGNYEQYF. The CDR3 DNA sequence: TGTGCCAGCAGCCCCTCAGCAGGAGGGAACTACGAGCAGTACTTC.

As for this clone: Relative to the germline gene, one junction end is altered; a read error may explain this. The chain combines TRBV6-1 with TRBJ2-7, with D possibly TRBD1 on 6 matching bases. CDR1 MNHNS and CDR2 SASEGT come from the germline V gene. This CDR3 comprises 13 residues. Here the CDR3 DNA reads TGTGCCAGCAAGGGGGTACGTCAAGACGAGCAATACTTC. Amino acid sequence: CASKGVRQDEQYF.

The gene calls are TRBV9 and TRBJ2-3; TRBD2 agrees at 12 bases. CDR1 is SGDLS and CDR2 is YYNGEE in the germline V gene. The CDR3 is 17 residues long. Germline trimming cut 0 bases from V and 4 bases from J; bases unmatched to any gene: 6. The CDR3 bases are TGTGCCAGCAGCGTAGACCCTAGCGGGGGGGCATCAGATACGCAGTATTTT. It codes for CASSVDPSGGASDTQYF.

This chain uses TRBV27 with TRBJ1-1; the D gene is possibly TRBD1 (5 bases). The V gene's germline CDR1 is MNHEY and CDR2 SMNVEV (reference sequence). Trimming pared 1 base from V and 10 bases from J, leaving 10 bases between. The CDR3 has 12 residues. The CDR3 here is CASSLLGGGAFF. The CDR3 bases are TGTGCCAGCAGTTTATTGGGCGGGGGAGCTTTCTTT.